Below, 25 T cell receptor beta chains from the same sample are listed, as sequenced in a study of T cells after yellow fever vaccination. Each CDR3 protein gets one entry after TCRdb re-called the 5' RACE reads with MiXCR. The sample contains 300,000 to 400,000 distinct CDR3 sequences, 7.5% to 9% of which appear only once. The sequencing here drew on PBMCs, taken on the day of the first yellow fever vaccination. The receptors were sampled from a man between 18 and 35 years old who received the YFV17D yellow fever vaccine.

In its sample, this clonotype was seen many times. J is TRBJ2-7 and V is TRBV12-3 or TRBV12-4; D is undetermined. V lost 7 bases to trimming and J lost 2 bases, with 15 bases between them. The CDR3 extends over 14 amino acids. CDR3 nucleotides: TGTGCCAGCACCCTGGGTGTTGGAACCTACGAGCAGTACTTC. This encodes CASTLGVGTYEQYF.

The CDR3 region has the DNA TGCAGCGTTGATAGGCCGACGAGGGATACGCAGTATTTT. Its translation: CSVDRPTRDTQYF. The genes are TRBV29-1 and TRBJ2-3, with D uncertain. This CDR3 spans 13 amino acids. Trimming took off 3 bases at V and 6 bases at J, with 13 bases between the two ends. CDR1 SQVTM and CDR2 ANQGSEA come from the germline V gene.

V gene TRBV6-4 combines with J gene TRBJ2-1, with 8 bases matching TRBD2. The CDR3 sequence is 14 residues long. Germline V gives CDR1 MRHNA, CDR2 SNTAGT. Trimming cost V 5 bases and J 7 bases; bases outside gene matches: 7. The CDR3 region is CASSRDGGANEQFF. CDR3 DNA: TGTGCCAGCAGTCGCGACGGGGGGGCTAATGAGCAGTTCTTC.

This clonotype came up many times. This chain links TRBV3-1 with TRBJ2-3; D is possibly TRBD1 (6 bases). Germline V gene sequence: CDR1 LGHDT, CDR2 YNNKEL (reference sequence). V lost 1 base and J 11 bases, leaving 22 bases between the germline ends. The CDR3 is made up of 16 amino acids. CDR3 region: CASSQVSLRQAQGQYF. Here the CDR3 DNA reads TGTGCCAGCAGCCAAGTTTCACTTCGACAGGCCCAGGGGCAGTATTTT.

The DNA of the CDR3 is TGTGCCAGCAGTTACCCCGGACAGGGGTCCTACAATGAGCAGTTCTTC. Its translation is CASSYPGQGSYNEQFF. The chain uses TRBV6-5 and TRBJ2-1, with 9 bases identical to TRBD1. The CDR3 runs to 16 residues. After removal of 2 bases from V and 1 base from J, the junction contained 3 bases not matched to a gene. The germline V gene encodes CDR1 MNHEY and CDR2 SVGAGI.

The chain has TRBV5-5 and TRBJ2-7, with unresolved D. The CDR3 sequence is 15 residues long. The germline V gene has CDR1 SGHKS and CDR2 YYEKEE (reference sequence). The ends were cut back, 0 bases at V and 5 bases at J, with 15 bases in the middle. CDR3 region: CASSLASFGDDEQYF. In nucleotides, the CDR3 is TGTGCCAGCAGCTTGGCATCGTTTGGCGACGACGAGCAGTACTTC.

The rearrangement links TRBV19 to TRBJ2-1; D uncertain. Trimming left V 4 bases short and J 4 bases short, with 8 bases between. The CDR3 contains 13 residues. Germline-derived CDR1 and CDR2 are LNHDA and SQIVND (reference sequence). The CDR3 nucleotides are TGTGCCAGTAGTACGACGGTATACAATGAGCAGTTCTTC. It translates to CASSTTVYNEQFF.

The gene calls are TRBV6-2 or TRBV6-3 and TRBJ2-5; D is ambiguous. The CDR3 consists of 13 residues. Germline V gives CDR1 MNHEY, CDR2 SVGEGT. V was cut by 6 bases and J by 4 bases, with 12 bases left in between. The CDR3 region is CASRDQSPETQYF. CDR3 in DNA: TGTGCCAGCAGAGACCAGTCCCCAGAGACCCAGTACTTC.

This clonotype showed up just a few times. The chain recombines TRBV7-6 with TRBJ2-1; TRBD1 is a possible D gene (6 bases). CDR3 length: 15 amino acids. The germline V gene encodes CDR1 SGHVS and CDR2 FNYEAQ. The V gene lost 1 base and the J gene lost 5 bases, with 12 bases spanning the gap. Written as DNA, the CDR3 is TGTGCCAGCAGCTTAGACGGACAGAAGAACAATGAGCAGTTCTTC. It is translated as CASSLDGQKNNEQFF.

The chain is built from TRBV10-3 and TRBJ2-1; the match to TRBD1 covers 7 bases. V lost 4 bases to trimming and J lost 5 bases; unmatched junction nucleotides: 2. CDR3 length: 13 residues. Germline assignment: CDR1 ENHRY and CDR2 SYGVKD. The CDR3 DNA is TGTGCCATCAGTGGGGGACAGCACAATGAGCAGTTCTTC. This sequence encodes CAISGGQHNEQFF.

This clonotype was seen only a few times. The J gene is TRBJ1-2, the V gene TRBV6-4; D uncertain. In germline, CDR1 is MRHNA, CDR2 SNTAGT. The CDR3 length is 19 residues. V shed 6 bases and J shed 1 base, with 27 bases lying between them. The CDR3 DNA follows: TGTGCCAGCAGGGGCCCTCCCAACGTAAACGTCCTTTTTAACTATGGCTACACCTTC. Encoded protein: CASRGPPNVNVLFNYGYTF.

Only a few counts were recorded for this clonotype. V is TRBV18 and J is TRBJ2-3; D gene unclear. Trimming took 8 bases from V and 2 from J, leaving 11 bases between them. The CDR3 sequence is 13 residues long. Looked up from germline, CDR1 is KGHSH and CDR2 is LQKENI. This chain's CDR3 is CASHLTYTDTQYF. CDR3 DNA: TGTGCCAGCCATCTAACCTACACAGATACGCAGTATTTT.

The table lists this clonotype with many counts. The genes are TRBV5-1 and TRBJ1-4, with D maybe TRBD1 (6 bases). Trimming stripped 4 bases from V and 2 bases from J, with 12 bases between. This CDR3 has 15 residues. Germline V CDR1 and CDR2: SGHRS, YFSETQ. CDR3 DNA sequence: TGCGCCAGCAGCCTGAGGGGGGTCACTAATGAAAAACTGTTTTTT. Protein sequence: CASSLRGVTNEKLFF.

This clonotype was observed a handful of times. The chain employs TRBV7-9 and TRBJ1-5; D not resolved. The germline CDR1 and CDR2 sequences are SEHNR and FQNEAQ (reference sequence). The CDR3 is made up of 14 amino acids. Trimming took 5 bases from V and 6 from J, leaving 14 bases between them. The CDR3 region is CASSNGTTSQPQHF. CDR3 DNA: TGTGCCAGCAGCAATGGAACGACGAGTCAGCCCCAGCATTTT.

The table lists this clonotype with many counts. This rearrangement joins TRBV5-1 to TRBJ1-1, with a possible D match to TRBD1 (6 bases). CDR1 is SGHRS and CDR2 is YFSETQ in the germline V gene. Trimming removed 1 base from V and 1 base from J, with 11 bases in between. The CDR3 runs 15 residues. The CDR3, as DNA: TGCGCCAGCAGCTTGCTCGGGGGCCAGAACACTGAAGCTTTCTTT. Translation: CASSLLGGQNTEAFF.

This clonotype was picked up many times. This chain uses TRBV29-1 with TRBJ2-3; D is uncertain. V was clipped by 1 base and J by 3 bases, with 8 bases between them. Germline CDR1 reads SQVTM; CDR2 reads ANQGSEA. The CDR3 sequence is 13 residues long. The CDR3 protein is CSVEGGATDTQYF. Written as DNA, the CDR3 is TGCAGCGTTGAAGGCGGTGCTACAGATACGCAGTATTTT.

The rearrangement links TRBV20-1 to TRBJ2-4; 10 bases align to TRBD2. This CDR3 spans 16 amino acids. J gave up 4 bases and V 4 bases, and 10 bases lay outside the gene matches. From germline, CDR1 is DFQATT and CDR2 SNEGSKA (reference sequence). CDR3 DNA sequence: TGCAGTGCTATCCCTTTTATGACTAGCGGGAAAAACATTCAGTACTTC. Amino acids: CSAIPFMTSGKNIQYF.

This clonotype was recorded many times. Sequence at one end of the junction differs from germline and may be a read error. The CDR3 reads CASSLGGNEKLFF. The CDR3 DNA follows: TGTGCCAGCAGCTTAGGGGGTAATGAAAAACTGTTTTTT. This chain joins TRBV12-3 or TRBV12-4 and TRBJ1-4; TRBD1 is a possible D gene (6 bases). There are 13 residues in the CDR3.

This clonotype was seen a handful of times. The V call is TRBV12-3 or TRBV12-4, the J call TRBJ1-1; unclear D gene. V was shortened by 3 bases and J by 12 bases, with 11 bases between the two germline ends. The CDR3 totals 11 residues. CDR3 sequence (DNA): TGTGCCAGCAGTTTTCGGCAGCGACCTTTCTTT. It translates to CASSFRQRPFF.

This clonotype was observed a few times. The CDR3 sequence is CSARTPSYNEQFF. The CDR3, as DNA: TGCAGTGCCAGGACGCCCTCCTACAATGAGCAGTTCTTC. The rearrangement uses TRBV20-1 and TRBJ2-1; D remains ambiguous. V lost 6 bases and J lost 0, with 9 bases in between. From germline, CDR1 is DFQATT and CDR2 SNEGSKA (reference sequence). The CDR3 is 13 amino acids.

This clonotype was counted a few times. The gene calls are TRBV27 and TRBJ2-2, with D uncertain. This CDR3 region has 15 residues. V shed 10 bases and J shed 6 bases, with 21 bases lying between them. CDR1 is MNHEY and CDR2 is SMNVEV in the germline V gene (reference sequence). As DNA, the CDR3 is TGTGCCAACCTTACGACACGACCCCCACCCGGGGAGCTGTTTTTT. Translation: CANLTTRPPPGELFF.

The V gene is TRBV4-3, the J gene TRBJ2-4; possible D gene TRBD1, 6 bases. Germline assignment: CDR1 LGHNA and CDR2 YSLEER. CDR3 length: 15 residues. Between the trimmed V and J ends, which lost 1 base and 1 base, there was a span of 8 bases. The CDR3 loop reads CASSQGTGAKNIQYF. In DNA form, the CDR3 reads TGCGCCAGCAGCCAAGGAACAGGGGCCAAAAACATTCAGTACTTC.

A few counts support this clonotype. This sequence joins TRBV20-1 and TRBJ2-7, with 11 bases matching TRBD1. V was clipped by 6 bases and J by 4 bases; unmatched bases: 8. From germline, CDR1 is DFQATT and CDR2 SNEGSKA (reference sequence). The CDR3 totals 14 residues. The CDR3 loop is CSATRTGGVYEQYV. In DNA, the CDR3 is TGCAGTGCCACCCGGACAGGGGGCGTTTACGAGCAGTACGTC.

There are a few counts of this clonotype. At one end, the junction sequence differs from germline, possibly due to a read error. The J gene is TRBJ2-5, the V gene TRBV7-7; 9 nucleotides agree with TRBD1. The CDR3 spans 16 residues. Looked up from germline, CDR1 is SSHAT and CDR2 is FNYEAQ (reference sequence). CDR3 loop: CASSLEPGTGRETQYF. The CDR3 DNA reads TGTGCTAGCAGCTTAGAGCCCGGGACAGGGCGAGAGACCCAGTACTTC.

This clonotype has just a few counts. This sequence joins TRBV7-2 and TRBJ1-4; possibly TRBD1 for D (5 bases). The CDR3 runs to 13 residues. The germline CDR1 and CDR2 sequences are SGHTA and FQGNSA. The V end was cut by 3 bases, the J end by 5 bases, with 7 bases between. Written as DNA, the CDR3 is TGTGCCAGCAGCTTCGGGGCAAATGAAAAACTGTTTTTT. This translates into CASSFGANEKLFF. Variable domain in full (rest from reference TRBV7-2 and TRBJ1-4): GAGVSQSPSNKVTEKGKDVELRCDPISGHTALYWYRQSLGQGLEFLIYFQGNSAPDKSGLPSDRFSAERTGGSVSTLTIQRTQQEDSAVYLCASSFGANEKLFFGSGTQLSVL.